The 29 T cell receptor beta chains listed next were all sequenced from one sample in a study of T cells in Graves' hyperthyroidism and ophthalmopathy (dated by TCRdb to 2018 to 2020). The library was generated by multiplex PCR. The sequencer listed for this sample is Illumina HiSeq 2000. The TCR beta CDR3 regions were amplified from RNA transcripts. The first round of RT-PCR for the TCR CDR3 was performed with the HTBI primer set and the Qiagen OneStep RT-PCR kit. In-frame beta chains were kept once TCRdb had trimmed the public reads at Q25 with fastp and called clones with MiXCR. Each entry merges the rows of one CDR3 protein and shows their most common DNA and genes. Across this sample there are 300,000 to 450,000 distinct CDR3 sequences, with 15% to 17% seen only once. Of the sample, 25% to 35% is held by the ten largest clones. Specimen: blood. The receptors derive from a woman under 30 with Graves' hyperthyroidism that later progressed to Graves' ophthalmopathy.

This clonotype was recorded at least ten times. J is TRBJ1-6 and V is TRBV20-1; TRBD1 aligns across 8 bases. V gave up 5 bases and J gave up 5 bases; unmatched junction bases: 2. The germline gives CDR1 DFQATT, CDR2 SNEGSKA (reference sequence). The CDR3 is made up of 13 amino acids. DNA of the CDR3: TGCAGTGCTCAGGGGGCGAATAATTCACCCCTCCACTTT. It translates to CSAQGANNSPLHF.

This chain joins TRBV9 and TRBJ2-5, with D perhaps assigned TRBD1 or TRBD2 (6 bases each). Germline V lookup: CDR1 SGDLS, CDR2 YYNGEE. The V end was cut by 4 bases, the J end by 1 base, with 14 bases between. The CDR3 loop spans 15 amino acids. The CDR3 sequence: CASSPEGGIQETQYF. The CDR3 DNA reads TGTGCCAGCAGCCCCGAGGGGGGCATCCAAGAGACCCAGTACTTC.

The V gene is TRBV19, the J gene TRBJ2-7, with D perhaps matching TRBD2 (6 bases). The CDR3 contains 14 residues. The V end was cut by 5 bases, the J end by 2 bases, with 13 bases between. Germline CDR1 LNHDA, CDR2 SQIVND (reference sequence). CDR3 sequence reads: CASSDGLPTYEQYF. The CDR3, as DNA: TGTGCCAGTAGTGACGGACTACCAACCTACGAGCAGTACTTC.

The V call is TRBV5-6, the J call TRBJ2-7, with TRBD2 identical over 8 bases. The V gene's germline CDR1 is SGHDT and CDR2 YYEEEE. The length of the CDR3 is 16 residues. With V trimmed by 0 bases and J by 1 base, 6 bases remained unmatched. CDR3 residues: CASSLEASGLSYEQYF. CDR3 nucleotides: TGTGCCAGCAGCTTGGAGGCTAGCGGGTTGTCCTACGAGCAGTACTTC.

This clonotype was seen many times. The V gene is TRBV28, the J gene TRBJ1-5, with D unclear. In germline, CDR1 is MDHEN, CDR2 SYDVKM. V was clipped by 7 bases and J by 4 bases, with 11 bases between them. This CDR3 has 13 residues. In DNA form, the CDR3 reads TGTGCCAGCAATGCGGGTCCTAATCAGCCCCAGCATTTT. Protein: CASNAGPNQPQHF.

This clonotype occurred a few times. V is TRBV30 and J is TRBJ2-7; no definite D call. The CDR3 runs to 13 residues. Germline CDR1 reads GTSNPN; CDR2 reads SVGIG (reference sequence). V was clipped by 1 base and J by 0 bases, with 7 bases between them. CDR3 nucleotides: TGTGCCTGGAGTGGGGGATTCTCCTACGAGCAGTACTTC. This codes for CAWSGGFSYEQYF.

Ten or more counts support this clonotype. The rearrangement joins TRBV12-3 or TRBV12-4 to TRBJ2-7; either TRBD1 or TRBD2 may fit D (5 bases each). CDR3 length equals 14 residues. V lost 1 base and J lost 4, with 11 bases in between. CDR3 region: CASSLGDRTYEQYF. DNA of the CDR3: TGTGCCAGCAGTTTAGGGGACCGGACTTACGAGCAGTACTTC.

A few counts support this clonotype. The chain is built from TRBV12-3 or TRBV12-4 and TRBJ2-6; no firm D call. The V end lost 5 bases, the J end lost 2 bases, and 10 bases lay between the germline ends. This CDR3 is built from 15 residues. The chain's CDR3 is CASSPRLPGANVLTF. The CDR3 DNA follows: TGTGCCAGCAGTCCCCGGCTTCCTGGGGCCAACGTCCTGACTTTC.

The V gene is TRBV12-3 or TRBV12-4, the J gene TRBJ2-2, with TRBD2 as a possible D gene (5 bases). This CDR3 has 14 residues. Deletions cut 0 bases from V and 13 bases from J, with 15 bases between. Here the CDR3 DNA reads TGTGCCAGCAGTTTAGCCGTAGTGATAGGGAGGCTGTTTTTT. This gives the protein CASSLAVVIGRLFF.

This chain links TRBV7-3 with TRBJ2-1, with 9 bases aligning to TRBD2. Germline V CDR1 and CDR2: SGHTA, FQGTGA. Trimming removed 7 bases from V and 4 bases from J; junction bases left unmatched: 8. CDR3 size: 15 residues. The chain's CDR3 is CASIWREGRYNEQFF. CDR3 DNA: TGTGCCAGCATATGGCGGGAGGGCAGATACAATGAGCAGTTCTTC.

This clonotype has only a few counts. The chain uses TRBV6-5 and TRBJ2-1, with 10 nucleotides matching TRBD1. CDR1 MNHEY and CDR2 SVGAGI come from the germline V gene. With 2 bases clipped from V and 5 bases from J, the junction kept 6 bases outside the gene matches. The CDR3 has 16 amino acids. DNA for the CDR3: TGTGCCAGCAGTTACATCGGGACAGGGGCCGACAATGAGCAGTTCTTC. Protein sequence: CASSYIGTGADNEQFF.

Written as DNA, the CDR3 is TGCAGTGCTAGAGTTAGGGTACCCGGGGGGGAGCAGTACTTC. Translated: CSARVRVPGGEQYF. This chain links TRBV20-1 with TRBJ2-7; 7 positions match TRBD2. V lost 1 base, J lost 7 bases, and 10 bases stayed unmatched. The CDR3 has 14 residues. Germline loops: CDR1 DFQATT, CDR2 SNEGSKA (reference sequence).

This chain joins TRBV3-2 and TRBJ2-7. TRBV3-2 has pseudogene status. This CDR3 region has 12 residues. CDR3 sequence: CVSSPYYGEQYF. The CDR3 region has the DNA TGTGTCAGCAGCCCTTATTATGGCGAGCAGTACTTC.

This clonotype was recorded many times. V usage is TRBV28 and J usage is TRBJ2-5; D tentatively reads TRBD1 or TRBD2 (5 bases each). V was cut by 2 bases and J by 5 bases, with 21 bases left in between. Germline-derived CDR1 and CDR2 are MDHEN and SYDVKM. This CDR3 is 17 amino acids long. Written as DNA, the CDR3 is TGTGCCAGCAGTTTAGGACGGGACCCCTATGTGGGGGAGACCCAGTACTTC. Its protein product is CASSLGRDPYVGETQYF.

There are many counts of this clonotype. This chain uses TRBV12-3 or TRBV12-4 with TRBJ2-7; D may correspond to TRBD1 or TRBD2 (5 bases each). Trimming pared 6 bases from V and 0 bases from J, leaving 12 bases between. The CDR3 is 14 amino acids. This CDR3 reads CASSLGRYSYEQYF. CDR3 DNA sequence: TGTGCCAGCAGCTTGGGACGGTACTCCTACGAGCAGTACTTC.

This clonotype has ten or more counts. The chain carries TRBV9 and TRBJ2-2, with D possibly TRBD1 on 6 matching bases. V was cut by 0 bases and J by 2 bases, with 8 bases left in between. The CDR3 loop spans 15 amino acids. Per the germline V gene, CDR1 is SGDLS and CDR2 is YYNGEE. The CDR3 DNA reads TGTGCCAGCAGCGTAGCGGGACAAAACACCGGGGAGCTGTTTTTT. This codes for CASSVAGQNTGELFF.

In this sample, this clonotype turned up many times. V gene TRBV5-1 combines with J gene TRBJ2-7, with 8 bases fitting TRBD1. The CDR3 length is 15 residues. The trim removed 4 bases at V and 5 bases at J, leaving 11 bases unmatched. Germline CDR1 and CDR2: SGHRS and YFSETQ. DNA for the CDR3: TGCGCCAGCAGCAGGGACGAAGGGACAGGCAACGAGCAGTACTTC. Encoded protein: CASSRDEGTGNEQYF.

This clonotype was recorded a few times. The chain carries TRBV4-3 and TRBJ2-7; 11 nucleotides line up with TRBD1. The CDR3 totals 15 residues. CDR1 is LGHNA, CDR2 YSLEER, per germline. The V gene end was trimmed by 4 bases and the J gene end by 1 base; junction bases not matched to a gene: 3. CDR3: CASSPGDRGSYEQYF. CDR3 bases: TGCGCCAGCAGCCCAGGGGACAGGGGGTCCTACGAGCAGTACTTC.

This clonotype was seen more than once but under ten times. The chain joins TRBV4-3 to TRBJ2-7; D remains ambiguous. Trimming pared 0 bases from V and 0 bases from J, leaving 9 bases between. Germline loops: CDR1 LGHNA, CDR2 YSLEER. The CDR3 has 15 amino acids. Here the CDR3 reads CASSQDVQSSYEQYF. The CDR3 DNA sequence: TGCGCCAGCAGCCAAGATGTCCAAAGCTCCTACGAGCAGTACTTC.

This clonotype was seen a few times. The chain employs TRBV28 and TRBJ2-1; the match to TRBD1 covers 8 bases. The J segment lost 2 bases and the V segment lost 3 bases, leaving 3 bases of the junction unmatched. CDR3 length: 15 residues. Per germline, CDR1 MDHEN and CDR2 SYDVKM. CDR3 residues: CASSFSGGAYNEQFF. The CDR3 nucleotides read TGTGCCAGCAGTTTTTCAGGGGGCGCCTACAATGAGCAGTTCTTC.

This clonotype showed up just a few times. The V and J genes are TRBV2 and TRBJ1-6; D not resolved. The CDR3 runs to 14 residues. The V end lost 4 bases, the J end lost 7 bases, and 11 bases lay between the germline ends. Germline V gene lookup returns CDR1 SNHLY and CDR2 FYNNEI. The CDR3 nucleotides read TGTGCCAGCAGTGGTGTCAGGCCCAATTCACCCCTCCACTTT. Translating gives CASSGVRPNSPLHF.

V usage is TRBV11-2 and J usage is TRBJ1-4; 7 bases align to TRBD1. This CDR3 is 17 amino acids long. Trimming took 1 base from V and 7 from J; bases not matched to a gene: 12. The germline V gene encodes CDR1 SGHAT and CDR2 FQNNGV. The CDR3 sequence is CASSLAFDRAVGEKLFF. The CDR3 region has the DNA TGTGCCAGCAGCTTAGCCTTTGACAGGGCAGTAGGTGAAAAACTGTTTTTT.

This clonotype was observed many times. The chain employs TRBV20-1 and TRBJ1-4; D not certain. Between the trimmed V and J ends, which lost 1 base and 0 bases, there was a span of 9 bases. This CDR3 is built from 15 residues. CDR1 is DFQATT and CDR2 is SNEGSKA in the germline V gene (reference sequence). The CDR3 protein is CSARGAGTTNEKLFF. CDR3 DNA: TGCAGTGCTAGAGGCGCAGGAACAACTAATGAAAAACTGTTTTTT.

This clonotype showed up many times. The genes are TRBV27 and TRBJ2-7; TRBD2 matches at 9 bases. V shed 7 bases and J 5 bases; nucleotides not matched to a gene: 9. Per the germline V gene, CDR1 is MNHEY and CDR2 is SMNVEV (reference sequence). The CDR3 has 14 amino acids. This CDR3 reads CASKIAGVRHEQYF. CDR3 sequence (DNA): TGTGCCAGCAAAATAGCGGGAGTGCGACACGAGCAGTACTTC.

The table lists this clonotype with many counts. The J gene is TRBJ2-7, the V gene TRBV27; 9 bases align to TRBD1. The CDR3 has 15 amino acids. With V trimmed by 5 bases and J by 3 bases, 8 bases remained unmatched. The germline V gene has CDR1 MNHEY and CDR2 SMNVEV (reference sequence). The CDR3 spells CASSDTGGPIYEQYF. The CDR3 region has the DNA TGTGCCAGCAGTGACACAGGGGGCCCCATCTACGAGCAGTACTTC.

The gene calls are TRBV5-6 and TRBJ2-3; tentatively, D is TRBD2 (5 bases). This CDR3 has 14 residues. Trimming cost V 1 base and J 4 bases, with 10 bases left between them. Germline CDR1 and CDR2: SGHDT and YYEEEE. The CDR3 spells CASSLFLAADTQYF. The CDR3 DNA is TGTGCCAGCAGCTTGTTTCTAGCCGCAGATACGCAGTATTTT.

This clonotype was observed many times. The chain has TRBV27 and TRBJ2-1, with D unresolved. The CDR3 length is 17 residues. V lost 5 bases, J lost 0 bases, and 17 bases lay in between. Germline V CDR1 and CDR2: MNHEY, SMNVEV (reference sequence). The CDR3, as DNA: TGTGCCAGCAGTGTGGATTGGACGACAAGCTCCTACAATGAGCAGTTCTTC. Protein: CASSVDWTTSSYNEQFF.

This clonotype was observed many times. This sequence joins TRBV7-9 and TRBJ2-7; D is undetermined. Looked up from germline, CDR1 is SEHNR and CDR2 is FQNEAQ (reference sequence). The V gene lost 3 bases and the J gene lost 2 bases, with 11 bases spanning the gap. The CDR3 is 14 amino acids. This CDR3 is CASSLGTDPYEQYF. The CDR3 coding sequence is TGTGCCAGCAGCTTGGGAACGGACCCCTACGAGCAGTACTTC.

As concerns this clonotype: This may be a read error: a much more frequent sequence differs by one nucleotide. This CDR3 reads CAGSLSRGLGNTIYF. The CDR3 DNA follows: TGTGCCGGCAGTTTATCCCGGGGGCTTGGAAACACCATATATTTT. V gene TRBV27 combines with J gene TRBJ1-3; a possible D gene is TRBD1 (6 bases). Germline values: CDR1 MNHEY, CDR2 SMNVEV (reference sequence). This CDR3 comprises 15 residues.